These 30 T cell receptor beta chains were sequenced from one sample in a study of OX40 agonist ivuxolimab in advanced cancers. Libraries were prepared through the immunoSEQ multiplex PCR assay. Entries here come from immuneACCESS through TCRdb and include only in-frame sequences with V and J called. Some clones fail to appear in such tables; in the studies checked, an unresolved V gene covers under half of the shortfall, and the cause of the remainder is unknown. For this sample the table gives about 41,000 clones, of which about 82% were detected only once. The ten largest clones add up to approximately 37% of the sample. Sample: CD4+ or CD8+ T cells sorted from blood, taken in a trial of the OX40 agonist ivuxolimab. Source of these receptors: an adult with an advanced solid tumor such as melanoma, head and neck, liver or kidney cancer.

The chain uses TRBV28 and TRBJ2-1, with TRBD1 identical over 8 bases. V was clipped by 2 bases and J by 8 bases; unmatched bases: 11. CDR1 and CDR2 from the germline V gene are MDHEN and SYDVKM. This CDR3 spans 16 amino acids. As DNA, the CDR3 is TGTGCCAGCAGTTTAGCCCCTAGGACAGGGTGGGATGAGCAGTTCTTC. Its translation: CASSLAPRTGWDEQFF.

V gene TRBV6-1 combines with J gene TRBJ2-7; 9 bases align to TRBD2. Germline V gives CDR1 MNHNS, CDR2 SASEGT. The CDR3 length is 15 residues. With V trimmed by 6 bases and J by 6 bases, 12 bases remained unmatched. The CDR3 sequence: CASRRDMGLAGEQYF. Here the CDR3 DNA reads TGTGCCAGCAGGCGCGACATGGGACTAGCTGGCGAGCAGTACTTC.

The sample holds a few counts of this clone. The chain carries TRBV19 and TRBJ1-6; D is possibly TRBD1 (5 bases). The V gene lost 5 bases and the J gene lost 14 bases, with 16 bases spanning the gap. The CDR3 is 13 residues long. Germline V gene lookup returns CDR1 LNHDA and CDR2 SQIVND (reference sequence). CDR3 nucleotides: TGTGCCAGTAGTGCCAACGTGCGGGGCACCCTCCACTTT. Translated, it gives CASSANVRGTLHF.

V usage is TRBV7-6 and J usage is TRBJ1-1; possible D gene TRBD1, 5 bases. Germline values: CDR1 SGHVS, CDR2 FNYEAQ. The CDR3 totals 14 residues. The germline V and J ends were trimmed by 5 bases and 0 bases, with 10 bases remaining between them. The CDR3 region has the DNA TGTGCCAGCAGCCCGGGGACGGTGAACACTGAAGCTTTCTTT. Encoded protein: CASSPGTVNTEAFF.

The chain employs TRBV7-9 and TRBJ1-4, with D perhaps TRBD1 (5 bases). This CDR3 has 14 residues. CDR1 is SEHNR and CDR2 is FQNEAQ in the germline V gene (reference sequence). V was trimmed by 7 bases and J by 8 bases, leaving 17 bases between them. CDR3: CASISGGKGEKLFF. In nucleotides, the CDR3 is TGTGCCAGCATCTCGGGGGGGAAAGGAGAAAAACTGTTTTTT.

The V and J genes are TRBV2 and TRBJ2-7, with a tentative D call TRBD1 (6 bases). V gave up 4 bases and J gave up 3 bases, with 13 bases separating them. Germline loops: CDR1 SNHLY, CDR2 FYNNEI. This CDR3 spans 14 amino acids. CDR3 protein: CASSGLGQIYEQYF. CDR3 coding DNA: TGTGCCAGCAGTGGATTAGGACAGATCTACGAGCAGTACTTC.

This rearrangement joins TRBV5-3 to TRBJ2-7; 9 nucleotides line up with TRBD2. TRBV5-3 is marked as an open reading frame, function uncertain. The trim removed 3 bases at V and 2 bases at J, leaving 6 bases unmatched. This CDR3 has 15 residues. This CDR3 is CARSCRLAVAYEQYF. CDR3 DNA sequence: TGTGCCAGAAGCTGTCGACTAGCGGTGGCCTACGAGCAGTACTTC.

The chain joins TRBV29-1 to TRBJ2-6; D not certain. Germline V lookup: CDR1 SQVTM, CDR2 ANQGSEA. The CDR3 runs 15 residues. Trimming removed 4 bases from V and 0 bases from J, with 10 bases in between. CDR3 in amino acids: CSVADPTSGANVLTF. In nucleotides, the CDR3 is TGCAGCGTTGCCGACCCAACCTCTGGGGCCAACGTCCTGACTTTC.

J is TRBJ1-5 and V is TRBV2; no definite D call. CDR3 length: 14 residues. The germline V and J ends were trimmed by 4 bases and 5 bases, with 12 bases remaining between them. The germline gives CDR1 SNHLY, CDR2 FYNNEI. The CDR3 DNA reads as TGTGCCAGCAGTGCGCGGGTTGGACATCAGCCCCAGCATTTT. The encoded protein is CASSARVGHQPQHF.

This clone has a single count. CDR3 protein: CASSQGGAGRPEAFF. Here the CDR3 DNA reads TGCGCCAGCAGCCAAGGAGGTGCGGGGAGGCCTGAAGCTTTCTTT. The rearrangement links TRBV4-1 to TRBJ1-1; no definite D call. Trimming stripped 1 base from V and 6 bases from J, with 15 bases between. The germline V gene encodes CDR1 MGHRA and CDR2 YSYEKL. The CDR3 runs to 15 residues.

This clone has only one observation. V is TRBV11-2 and J is TRBJ1-1; unclear D gene. Germline CDR1 and CDR2: SGHAT and FQNNGV. The CDR3 spans 14 residues. The V end lost 5 bases, the J end lost 1 base, and 11 bases lay between the germline ends. CDR3 sequence: CASSPRTGNTEAFF. CDR3 nucleotides: TGTGCCAGCAGCCCCAGGACGGGGAACACTGAAGCTTTCTTT. The entire variable domain, with the rest obtained from reference TRBV11-2 and TRBJ1-1, is as follows: EAGVAQSPRYKIIEKRQSVAFWCNPISGHATLYWYQQILGQGPKLLIQFQNNGVVDDSQLPKDRFSAERLKGVDSTLKIQPAKLEDSAVYLCASSPRTGNTEAFFGQGTRLTVV.

The rearrangement uses TRBV9 and TRBJ2-5; the D is unclear. Looked up from germline, CDR1 is SGDLS and CDR2 is YYNGEE. The CDR3 has 14 residues. V lost 0 bases and J 5 bases, leaving 11 bases between the germline ends. CDR3 sequence (DNA): TGTGCCAGCAGCGTAGAAATCATGGAGGAGACCCAGTACTTC. It codes for CASSVEIMEETQYF.

The V gene is TRBV19, the J gene TRBJ2-3, with 10 bases aligning to TRBD1. Looked up from germline, CDR1 is LNHDA and CDR2 is SQIVND (reference sequence). This CDR3 is 15 amino acids long. V lost 5 bases, J lost 6 bases, and 8 bases stayed unmatched. This CDR3 is CASSPIAGQGDTQYF. The CDR3 DNA reads as TGTGCCAGTAGTCCGATAGCGGGACAGGGGGATACGCAGTATTTT.

A single count supports this clone. The V and J genes are TRBV28 and TRBJ2-6; 9 nucleotides match TRBD1. The CDR3 sequence is 16 residues long. With V trimmed by 6 bases and J by 2 bases, 5 bases remained unmatched. Germline CDR1 and CDR2: MDHEN and SYDVKM. The CDR3 here is CASRDTGGAGANVLTF. The CDR3 DNA reads as TGTGCCAGCAGAGACACAGGGGGCGCTGGGGCCAACGTCCTGACTTTC.

The chain combines TRBV2 with TRBJ1-6; TRBD1 agrees at 7 bases. This CDR3 has 17 residues. V was pared by 5 bases and J by 1 base, with 8 bases of the junction left unmatched. Per the germline V gene, CDR1 is SNHLY and CDR2 is FYNNEI. CDR3 DNA sequence: TGTGCCAGCAGTTTAAGGCCAGGGGGGTCCTATAATTCACCCCTCCACTTT. As protein: CASSLRPGGSYNSPLHF.

This chain uses TRBV7-3 with TRBJ2-3; perhaps TRBD1 as D (6 bases). The CDR3 is 14 residues long. Germline values: CDR1 SGHTA, CDR2 FQGTGA. Trimming left V 5 bases short and J 3 bases short, with 12 bases between. Here the CDR3 DNA reads TGTGCCAGCAGCCCCAGGACAGAAACAGATACGCAGTATTTT. Amino acid sequence: CASSPRTETDTQYF.

The V call is TRBV5-4, the J call TRBJ1-1; the D gene is possibly TRBD1 (5 bases). The CDR3 loop spans 14 amino acids. Trimming shortened V by 4 bases and J by 1 base, and 11 bases separated the two germline ends. Germline CDR1 and CDR2: SGHNT and YYREEE (reference sequence). The CDR3 spells CASSPGIWNTEAFF. In DNA, the CDR3 is TGTGCCAGCAGCCCAGGGATTTGGAACACTGAAGCTTTCTTT.

V gene TRBV27 combines with J gene TRBJ2-5; 10 bases are a match to TRBD1. The CDR3 contains 18 residues. J was trimmed by 2 bases and V by 8 bases; bases with no gene match: 17. Germline V gene sequence: CDR1 MNHEY, CDR2 SMNVEV (reference sequence). The CDR3 here is CASPPGDRGRGAQETQYF. CDR3 nucleotide sequence: TGTGCCAGCCCGCCCGGGGACAGGGGACGCGGGGCTCAAGAGACCCAGTACTTC.

V is TRBV19 and J is TRBJ2-2; 7 nucleotides agree with TRBD1. Per the germline V gene, CDR1 is LNHDA and CDR2 is SQIVND (reference sequence). The V gene end was trimmed by 3 bases and the J gene end by 6 bases; junction bases not matched to a gene: 7. The CDR3 has 15 residues. DNA for the CDR3: TGTGCCAGTAGTATCGATGGGACAGCAGCCGGGGAGCTGTTTTTT. Translating it yields CASSIDGTAAGELFF.

V is TRBV19 and J is TRBJ1-5; possible D gene TRBD1, 6 bases. Trimming took 3 bases from V and 5 from J, leaving 14 bases between them. The CDR3 is 15 amino acids. Germline CDR1 and CDR2: LNHDA and SQIVND (reference sequence). The CDR3 DNA sequence: TGTGCCAGTAGTATTGGGGGCAGCTCTGATCAGCCCCAGCATTTT. Translation gives CASSIGGSSDQPQHF.

This chain links TRBV28 with TRBJ2-7, with TRBD1 identical over 10 bases. V shed 6 bases, J shed 2 bases, and the junction held 10 bases outside the gene matches. CDR3 length equals 16 residues. Germline values: CDR1 MDHEN, CDR2 SYDVKM. CDR3 protein: CASRATGQGLAYEQYF. The CDR3 bases are TGTGCCAGCAGGGCAACGGGACAGGGGCTGGCCTACGAGCAGTACTTC.

This clone came up a few times. The rearrangement joins TRBV30 to TRBJ1-5; TRBD1 aligns across 7 bases. The CDR3 contains 12 residues. With 7 bases clipped from V and 5 bases from J, the junction kept 5 bases outside the gene matches. Germline lookup yields CDR1 GTSNPN and CDR2 SVGIG (reference sequence). CDR3 sequence: CASGTEYQPQHF. CDR3 in DNA: TGTGCCTCCGGGACAGAATATCAGCCCCAGCATTTT. Variable domain in full (rest from reference TRBV30 and TRBJ1-5): SQTIHQWPATLVQPVGSPLSLECTVEGTSNPNLYWYRQAAGRGLQLLFYSVGIGQISSEVPQNLSASRPQDRQFILSSKKLLLSDSGFYLCASGTEYQPQHFGDGTRLSIL.

V and J are TRBV30 and TRBJ1-5; D gene unclear. The V and J ends lost 2 bases and 0 bases respectively, with 8 bases between them. CDR3 size: 14 residues. Germline-derived CDR1 and CDR2 are GTSNPN and SVGIG (reference sequence). CDR3 in amino acids: CAWSMTFSNQPQHF. The CDR3 region has the DNA TGTGCCTGGAGTATGACCTTTAGCAATCAGCCCCAGCATTTT.

The rearrangement uses TRBV19 and TRBJ2-7; 7 nucleotides match TRBD1. Losses at the gene ends were 4 bases for V and 1 base for J; bases not matched to a gene: 4. The CDR3 is 14 amino acids. Germline CDR1 and CDR2: LNHDA and SQIVND (reference sequence). The CDR3 bases are TGTGCCAGTAGTAAGGTCAGGGGGTCCTACGAGCAGTACTTC. This translates into CASSKVRGSYEQYF.

V and J are TRBV2 and TRBJ1-3; TRBD1 might be the D (6 bases). Trimming took off 4 bases at V and 2 bases at J, with 9 bases between the two ends. Germline-derived CDR1 and CDR2 are SNHLY and FYNNEI. The CDR3 consists of 14 residues. The DNA of the CDR3 is TGTGCCAGCAGTGTAAGGGGGACTGGAAACACCATATATTTT. Its protein product is CASSVRGTGNTIYF.

V is TRBV5-1 and J is TRBJ1-4; TRBD1 aligns across 7 bases. CDR1 is SGHRS and CDR2 is YFSETQ in the germline V gene. This CDR3 is built from 14 residues. The V gene end was trimmed by 0 bases and the J gene end by 6 bases; junction bases not matched to a gene: 2. CDR3 nucleotides: TGCGCCAGCAGCTTGGGACAGGGAGATGAAAAACTGTTTTTT. It encodes CASSLGQGDEKLFF.

The V call is TRBV18, the J call TRBJ1-2; D ambiguous. Deletions cut 3 bases from V and 8 bases from J, with 13 bases between. The CDR3 loop spans 13 amino acids. In germline, CDR1 is KGHSH, CDR2 LQKENI. CDR3 in DNA: TGTGCCAGCTCACCGGTTGGTGAAATCGGCTACACCTTC. This encodes CASSPVGEIGYTF.

V is TRBV10-3 and J is TRBJ1-5; no clear D. CDR3 length equals 16 residues. Germline CDR1 ENHRY, CDR2 SYGVKD. Trimming removed 5 bases at V and 1 base at J, with 15 bases between. The DNA for the CDR3 is TGTGCCATCAGTAAGACAAGTCCGGGGAGCAATCAGCCCCAGCATTTT. It is translated as CAISKTSPGSNQPQHF.

V is TRBV2 and J is TRBJ1-2; D unclear. Trimming pared 3 bases from V and 7 bases from J, leaving 21 bases between. The germline V gene has CDR1 SNHLY and CDR2 FYNNEI. CDR3 length: 16 amino acids. The CDR3 DNA reads as TGTGCCAGCAGTGATGGAGGAAACAGCGCCATCTTTGGCTACACCTTC. Its protein is CASSDGGNSAIFGYTF.

This clone was counted between two and nine times. The V gene is TRBV7-9, the J gene TRBJ2-3, with D maybe TRBD1 (6 bases). The V gene's germline CDR1 is SEHNR and CDR2 FQNEAQ (reference sequence). V was trimmed by 2 bases and J by 6 bases, leaving 6 bases between them. CDR3 length equals 12 residues. The CDR3 spells CASSLQGDTQYF. The CDR3 DNA reads as TGTGCCAGCAGCTTACAGGGGGATACGCAGTATTTT.